This TCR beta chain came from a study of post-analysis software for immune sequencing data. On the study more broadly: Progressive-relapsing, secondary progressive and relapsing-remitting multiple sclerosis were among the disease courses included.

Sequencing libraries made from TCR beta cDNA carried unique molecular identifiers. T cells, about 0.9 to 11 million of them, yielded 500,000 to 600,000 cDNA molecules. TCRdb fed the PCR reads into MiXCR, producing one record per CDR3 protein. The sample includes 350,000 to 500,000 distinct CDR3 sequences, 30% to 45% of them seen just once. Study observations and caveats: Normalized Chao1 diversity in multiple sclerosis patients fell significantly below that of controls. Patients used about five TRBV segments, including TRBV5-6, TRBV5-1 and TRBV20-1, more often than controls. Samples from a shared batch, those prepared together, strongly co-clustered by F measure.

Details on this clonotype: Its antigen is currently unknown.

This CDR3 is 16 amino acids long. The germline V gene has CDR1 LGHNA and CDR2 YNFKEQ. The ends lost 3 bases at V and 0 bases at J; junction bases unmatched: 5. This clonotype was obtained from a girl aged 2 to 9 with multiple sclerosis. The chain uses TRBV4-2 and TRBJ1-5; 7 bases map to TRBD1. The sample taken for sequencing was blood. In nucleotides, the CDR3 is TGTGCCAGCAGCCACTGGGGACAGAATAGCAATCAGCCCCAGCATTTT. Its translation: CASSHWGQNSNQPQHF.